Shown below are 32 T cell receptor beta chains from a single sample sequenced in a study of post-analysis software for immune sequencing data. Study-wide results and limits: Controls showed lower frequencies than patients for roughly five TRBV segments, and TRBV5-6, TRBV5-1 and TRBV20-1 were among these.

Unique molecular identifiers tagged the TCR beta cDNA libraries. TCRdb re-derived calls from the PCR reads in MiXCR, one entry per CDR3 protein. This sample has 740,000 or so distinct CDR3 sequences, with approximately 53% found just once. These receptors are not linked to any known antigen. The sample taken for sequencing was blood. These receptors were collected from a girl between 10 and 17 years old with multiple sclerosis.

This clonotype was seen a few times. The V gene is TRBV20-1, the J gene TRBJ2-7; no clear D gene. Deletions cut 3 bases from V and 5 bases from J, with 8 bases between. The germline V gene has CDR1 DFQATT and CDR2 SNEGSKA (reference sequence). The CDR3 spans 11 residues. The CDR3 loop is CSAREVNEQYF. DNA of the CDR3: TGCAGTGCTAGGGAAGTTAACGAGCAGTACTTC.

The chain links TRBV5-1 to TRBJ2-3; 8 positions agree with TRBD1. Per germline, CDR1 SGHRS and CDR2 YFSETQ. The V and J ends lost 0 bases and 6 bases, in that order; junction bases with no gene match: 3. This CDR3 has 14 amino acids. CDR3 nucleotide sequence: TGCGCCAGCAGCTTGGGACAGGGGTTTGATACGCAGTATTTT. Translating gives CASSLGQGFDTQYF.

The chain combines TRBV12-3 or TRBV12-4 with TRBJ2-7, with D tentatively TRBD2 (6 bases). The CDR3 sequence is 16 residues long. The germline V and J ends were trimmed by 2 bases and 0 bases, with 14 bases remaining between them. The CDR3 bases are TGTGCCAGCAGTTTAATGGCGGGGATTAGCTCCTACGAGCAGTACTTC. It encodes CASSLMAGISSYEQYF.

The rearrangement links TRBV20-1 to TRBJ1-2; D possibly corresponds to TRBD1 (6 bases). With 1 base removed from V and 6 bases from J, the gap between germline ends came to 12 bases. Germline-derived CDR1 and CDR2 are DFQATT and SNEGSKA (reference sequence). The CDR3 contains 13 residues. The CDR3 bases are TGCAGTGCTAGAGCCGAGGGGGGAGATGGCTACACCTTC. As protein: CSARAEGGDGYTF.

The rearrangement uses TRBV29-1 and TRBJ1-1; D ambiguous. This CDR3 spans 12 amino acids. Per germline, CDR1 SQVTM and CDR2 ANQGSEA. V was cut by 1 base and J by 4 bases, with 7 bases left in between. CDR3 region: CSVEVGFTEAFF. For the CDR3, the DNA is TGCAGCGTTGAAGTGGGATTCACTGAAGCTTTCTTT.

This clonotype was detected only a few times. This chain uses TRBV6-6 with TRBJ1-5; D is perhaps TRBD1 (6 bases). CDR3 size: 15 residues. Germline-derived CDR1 and CDR2 are MNHNY and SVGAGI (reference sequence). The V end lost 7 bases, the J end lost 6 bases, and 19 bases lay between the germline ends. The CDR3, as DNA: TGTGCCAGCACCAAATCCGGGACACCGGTTCAGCCCCAGCATTTT. Translation gives CASTKSGTPVQPQHF.

The rearrangement uses TRBV7-9 and TRBJ2-7; TRBD1 matches at 10 bases. The CDR3 length is 14 residues. V dropped 5 bases and J dropped 2; count of bases not matched to a gene: 3. Germline CDR1 reads SEHNR; CDR2 reads FQNEAQ (reference sequence). The CDR3 here is CASSETGGPYEQYF. Here the CDR3 DNA reads TGTGCCAGCAGCGAGACAGGGGGCCCCTACGAGCAGTACTTC. Supplemented by reference TRBV7-9 and TRBJ2-7, the full variable domain reads DTGVSQNPRHKITKRGQNVTFRCDPISEHNRLYWYRQTLGQGPEFLTYFQNEAQLEKSRLLSDRFSAERPKGSFSTLEIQRTEQGDSAMYLCASSETGGPYEQYFGPGTRLTVT.

This clonotype was observed a few times. This chain joins TRBV5-1 and TRBJ2-5; D unresolved. The DNA end is more similar to TRBJ2-7, so the J call may be wrong. This CDR3 is built from 14 residues. CDR1 SGHRS and CDR2 YFSETQ come from the germline V gene. CDR3: CASSRETVFDEQYF. For the CDR3, the DNA is TGCGCCAGCAGCCGTGAGACGGTGTTCGACGAGCAGTACTTC.

This chain links TRBV10-3 with TRBJ2-1; 15 positions match TRBD2. The CDR3 length is 16 residues. Germline CDR1 is ENHRY and CDR2 is SYGVKD. Trimming cost V 10 bases and J 7 bases; bases outside gene matches: 11. CDR3 nucleotide sequence: TGTGCCACCCAACGGACTAGCGGGAGGGAAAATAATGAGCAGTTCTTC. Protein: CATQRTSGRENNEQFF.

V is TRBV2 and J is TRBJ2-5, with 12 bases that match TRBD2. The ends lost 1 base at V and 2 bases at J; junction bases unmatched: 5. The germline V gene has CDR1 SNHLY and CDR2 FYNNEI. The CDR3 is 17 amino acids. In DNA, the CDR3 is TGTGCCAGCAGTGAAGTCTCTAGCGGGAGGGGTCAAGAGACCCAGTACTTC. Encoded protein: CASSEVSSGRGQETQYF.

This clonotype showed up just a few times. The chain has TRBV3-1 and TRBJ2-7; TRBD2 might be the D (6 bases). V was cut by 4 bases and J by 6 bases, with 19 bases left in between. The length of the CDR3 is 15 residues. Germline CDR1 reads LGHDT; CDR2 reads YNNKEL (reference sequence). The CDR3 region has the DNA TGTGCCAGCAGCCTTATCGGCGCGCGGGATTTCGAGCAGTACTTC. Translating gives CASSLIGARDFEQYF.

This clonotype was picked up a small number of times. The chain couples TRBV4-2 to TRBJ2-1; D might be TRBD1 (5 bases). Germline V gene lookup returns CDR1 LGHNA and CDR2 YNFKEQ. V lost 0 bases, J lost 1 base, and 10 bases lay in between. The CDR3 extends over 16 amino acids. This CDR3 reads CASSQDYRISYNEQFF. The CDR3 coding sequence is TGTGCCAGCAGCCAAGATTACAGGATTTCCTACAATGAGCAGTTCTTC.

The chain links TRBV5-5 to TRBJ1-2; 9 nucleotides match TRBD1. The CDR3 runs to 16 residues. V shed 3 bases, J shed 4 bases, and the junction held 10 bases outside the gene matches. Germline-derived CDR1 and CDR2 are SGHKS and YYEKEE (reference sequence). The CDR3 protein is CASSWDSRQGGYGYTF. In nucleotides, the CDR3 is TGTGCCAGCAGCTGGGACAGTAGACAGGGGGGCTATGGCTACACCTTC.

This sequence joins TRBV15 and TRBJ1-2; D ambiguous. The germline V gene encodes CDR1 LNHNV and CDR2 YYDKDF (reference sequence). CDR3 length: 14 residues. Trimming removed 1 base at V and 8 bases at J, with 14 bases between. The CDR3 loop is CATSRGPGRGGYTF. CDR3 nucleotides: TGTGCCACCAGCAGAGGCCCAGGAAGAGGGGGCTACACCTTC. Full variable domain (missing parts from reference TRBV15 and TRBJ1-2): DAMVIQNPRYQVTQFGKPVTLSCSQTLNHNVMYWYQQKSSQAPKLLFHYYDKDFNNEADTPDNFQSRRPNTSFCFLDIRSPGLGDTAMYLCATSRGPGRGGYTFGSGTRLTVV.

Only a few counts were recorded for this clonotype. This chain joins TRBV6-6 and TRBJ2-3; 7 bases are shared with TRBD1. There are 16 residues in the CDR3. Looked up from germline, CDR1 is MNHNY and CDR2 is SVGAGI (reference sequence). Trimming removed 5 bases from V and 0 bases from J; junction bases left unmatched: 8. The CDR3 is CASSRDRATSTDTQYF. For the CDR3, the DNA is TGTGCCAGCAGTCGCGACAGGGCGACTAGCACAGATACGCAGTATTTT.

This chain joins TRBV2 and TRBJ2-7; 7 bases are a match to TRBD1. Germline lookup yields CDR1 SNHLY and CDR2 FYNNEI. The junction had 9 bases not matched to a gene; V was cut back by 6 bases and J by 7 bases. This CDR3 is 13 amino acids long. Written as DNA, the CDR3 is TGTGCCAGCAGGTCGACAGGGCGGATGGAGCAGTACTTC. This translates into CASRSTGRMEQYF.

The V call is TRBV2, the J call TRBJ2-4; 8 nucleotides align to TRBD1. The CDR3 consists of 14 residues. The V segment lost 5 bases and the J segment 6 bases; nucleotides outside the gene matches: 6. From germline, CDR1 is SNHLY and CDR2 FYNNEI. CDR3 nucleotides: TGTGCCAGCAGTCAGGACAGGGTCCCAAACATTCAGTACTTC. It codes for CASSQDRVPNIQYF.

This clonotype has a handful of counts. The chain joins TRBV13 to TRBJ2-3; D ambiguous. CDR1 and CDR2 (germline): PRHDT, FYEKMQ (reference sequence). The V and J ends lost 6 bases and 6 bases respectively, with 13 bases between them. CDR3 length equals 13 residues. The CDR3 here is CASRITNRDTQYF. Written as DNA, the CDR3 is TGTGCCAGCAGAATTACGAATAGGGATACGCAGTATTTT.

V and J are TRBV29-1 and TRBJ1-1; D unclear. Germline V gene data show CDR1 as SQVTM and CDR2 as ANQGSEA. The CDR3 is 15 amino acids. Trimming took 2 bases from V and 1 from J, leaving 14 bases between them. CDR3 region: CSVEPAETWNTEAFF. The CDR3 coding sequence is TGCAGCGTTGAACCGGCAGAGACTTGGAACACTGAAGCTTTCTTT.

In its sample, this clonotype was seen a few times. V gene TRBV5-1 combines with J gene TRBJ2-3; 9 positions agree with TRBD2. The CDR3 runs 19 residues. Germline values: CDR1 SGHRS, CDR2 YFSETQ. V lost 0 bases, J lost 0 bases, and 11 bases stayed unmatched. In nucleotides, the CDR3 is TGCGCCAGCAGCTTGGAGGGAAATAGCGGGGGCACTAGCACAGATACGCAGTATTTT. Protein: CASSLEGNSGGTSTDTQYF. Complete variable domain (other parts from reference TRBV5-1 and TRBJ2-3): KAGVTQTPRYLIKTRGQQVTLSCSPISGHRSVSWYQQTPGQGLQFLFEYFSETQRNKGNFPGRFSGRQFSNSRSEMNVSTLELGDSALYLCASSLEGNSGGTSTDTQYFGPGTRLTVL.

The CDR3 DNA follows: TGTGCCAGCAGTTTGGGGAGACTAAACGGAGAGCCCCAGCATTTT. It yields the protein CASSLGRLNGEPQHF. V is TRBV12-3 or TRBV12-4 and J is TRBJ1-5; unclear D gene. The CDR3 runs 15 residues. Trimming removed 3 bases at V and 8 bases at J, with 17 bases between.

The V call is TRBV5-1, the J call TRBJ1-4; D gene unclear. From germline, CDR1 is SGHRS and CDR2 YFSETQ. Trimming stripped 4 bases from V and 6 bases from J, with 16 bases between. CDR3 size: 15 residues. The chain's CDR3 is CASSPSLAGDEKLFF. CDR3 nucleotides: TGCGCCAGCAGCCCATCACTAGCCGGGGATGAAAAACTGTTTTTT. Together with reference TRBV5-1 and TRBJ1-4, the CDR3 gives the full variable domain: KAGVTQTPRYLIKTRGQQVTLSCSPISGHRSVSWYQQTPGQGLQFLFEYFSETQRNKGNFPGRFSGRQFSNSRSEMNVSTLELGDSALYLCASSPSLAGDEKLFFGSGTQLSVL.

V is TRBV2 and J is TRBJ2-5; TRBD1 agrees at 7 bases. The junction had 14 bases not matched to a gene; V was cut back by 5 bases and J by 5 bases. The CDR3 contains 16 residues. Per the germline V gene, CDR1 is SNHLY and CDR2 is FYNNEI. CDR3 in amino acids: CASSTDLDRIYETQYF. The CDR3 DNA follows: TGTGCCAGCAGTACGGACTTGGACAGGATATATGAGACCCAGTACTTC.

Details on this clonotype: The junction differs from germline at one of its ends, possibly a read error. The rearrangement uses TRBV9 and TRBJ2-6; D might be TRBD1 (5 bases). Germline assignment: CDR1 SGDLS and CDR2 YYNGEE. There are 17 residues in the CDR3. This CDR3 is CASSPQGPPSGASVLTF. In nucleotides, the CDR3 is TGTGCCAGCAGCCCTCAGGGTCCTCCCTCTGGGGCCAGCGTCCTGACTTTC.

This clonotype has only one observation. The chain carries TRBV5-6 and TRBJ2-1; 11 bases map to TRBD2. The germline V gene has CDR1 SGHDT and CDR2 YYEEEE. V shed 3 bases and J 3 bases; nucleotides not matched to a gene: 5. The CDR3 contains 16 residues. The CDR3 loop is CASSSLGLADYNEQFF. The CDR3 DNA is TGTGCCAGCAGCTCGTTGGGACTAGCGGACTACAATGAGCAGTTCTTC.

The rearrangement joins TRBV5-1 to TRBJ2-6, with 10 bases lining up with TRBD2. The CDR3 covers 19 residues. The trim removed 0 bases at V and 4 bases at J, leaving 10 bases unmatched. The germline gives CDR1 SGHRS, CDR2 YFSETQ. The CDR3 here is CASSLVLAGAPWGANVLTF. CDR3 nucleotides: TGCGCCAGCAGCTTGGTCCTAGCGGGAGCGCCGTGGGGGGCCAACGTCCTGACTTTC.

The chain is built from TRBV5-1 and TRBJ2-7; 9 bases are a match to TRBD2. Gene TRBJ2-5 matches the end of the DNA better, so the J call may be wrong. The CDR3 runs to 14 residues. Looked up from germline, CDR1 is SGHRS and CDR2 is YFSETQ. The DNA for the CDR3 is TGCGCCAGCACTAGCGGGGTATTCCAAGAGACCCAGTACTTC. As protein: CASTSGVFQETQYF.

The chain is built from TRBV5-1 and TRBJ2-7, with 7 bases that match TRBD1. The CDR3 sequence is 16 residues long. V dropped 0 bases and J dropped 3; count of bases not matched to a gene: 9. Germline V gene data show CDR1 as SGHRS and CDR2 as YFSETQ. Here the CDR3 reads CASSLEFGTESYEQYF. The CDR3 DNA reads TGCGCCAGCAGCTTGGAATTCGGGACAGAGAGCTACGAGCAGTACTTC.

The chain joins TRBV5-1 to TRBJ2-1, with a tentative D call TRBD2 (5 bases). The germline CDR1 and CDR2 sequences are SGHRS and YFSETQ. The CDR3 totals 15 residues. V was clipped by 3 bases and J by 4 bases, with 14 bases between them. The CDR3 region is CASSWEPAPYNEQFF. DNA for the CDR3: TGCGCCAGCAGCTGGGAGCCGGCCCCTTACAATGAGCAGTTCTTC.

This clonotype was seen a few times. This sequence joins TRBV24-1 and TRBJ2-3; D ambiguous. The CDR3 has 16 amino acids. Trimming took 3 bases from V and 6 from J, leaving 18 bases between them. Germline CDR1 reads KGHDR; CDR2 reads SFDVKD. As DNA, the CDR3 is TGTGCCACCAGTGATCCCGGCGGTGAGAGGACGGATACGCAGTATTTT. The encoded protein is CATSDPGGERTDTQYF.

This rearrangement joins TRBV29-1 to TRBJ2-5; TRBD2 aligns across 7 bases. V lost 6 bases and J lost 2; bases outside the gene matches: 3. Germline V gene sequence: CDR1 SQVTM, CDR2 ANQGSEA. This CDR3 is built from 12 residues. The CDR3 sequence is CSVRGLQETQYF. CDR3 sequence (DNA): TGCAGCGTCCGGGGACTACAAGAGACCCAGTACTTC.

V gene TRBV20-1 combines with J gene TRBJ1-2; maybe TRBD1 (5 bases). Per the germline V gene, CDR1 is DFQATT and CDR2 is SNEGSKA (reference sequence). This CDR3 contains 12 residues. In DNA form, the CDR3 reads TGCGCCTCTTCCGACAGCACCTATGGCTACACCTTC. Its protein is CASSDSTYGYTF.